This TCR beta chain was captured by sequencing in a study of blood T cell repertoires in COVID-19. Study in general: The United States, Italy and Spain were the sources of the acute and convalescent COVID-19 samples. PBMCs, B-cell-depleted T cells, or T cells provided the cDNA or gDNA that made up the material.

In germline, CDR1 is SGDLS, CDR2 YYNGEE. The CDR3 extends over 14 amino acids. Trimming pared 1 base from V and 3 bases from J, leaving 9 bases between. As originally analysed: Estimation of nucleated cell counts was performed using reference gene primer amplification. Some clones are missing from TCRdb's copy, which holds only in-frame ones; the method was immunoSEQ multiplex PCR. V, J and clone size are those of that table, while D and trimming were read from the DNA. The profile shows 270,000 or so clones, roughly 80% of them singletons. This chain uses TRBV9 with TRBJ2-3; D is ambiguous. Sequencing was done on a sample of peripheral blood. The TCR originated in a woman in her fifties or sixties who had recovered from COVID-19. CDR3 DNA sequence: TGTGCCAGCAGCGTATATAGCCCAACAGATACGCAGTATTTT. Its translation is CASSVYSPTDTQYF.